Listed below are T cell receptor beta chains from one sample, sequenced in a study of identifying expanded T cells in peripheral blood. Data came from immunoSEQ multiplex PCR; TCRdb stores just in-frame clones and leaves some out. This table has approximately 140,000 clones, around nine tenths appearing once. Material: blood. These receptors all come from a person between 18 and 75 years old in good health. CDR3s include the opening cysteine and the closing phenylalanine or tryptophan. The D gene is left open where the match is weak. The size field is filled for only some rows; it gives once, few, many or a size class.

v_call: TRBV5-6
j_call: TRBJ2-4
d_call: NA
clone_size: NA
cdr3_aa: CASSPKGAKNIQYF
cdr3_nt: TGTGCCAGCAGTCCGAAGGGAGCCAAAAACATTCAGTACTTC

v_call: TRBV6-5
j_call: TRBJ2-7
d_call: TRBD2
clone_size: NA
cdr3_aa: CASSYHAGTSGYEQYF
cdr3_nt: TGTGCCAGCAGTTATCATGCCGGGACTAGCGGCTACGAGCAGTACTTC

v_call: TRBV6-1
j_call: TRBJ2-7
d_call: TRBD2
clone_size: NA
cdr3_aa: CASSVGTVTSGASYEQYF
cdr3_nt: TGTGCCAGCAGTGTCGGGACGGTAACTAGCGGGGCATCCTACGAGCAGTACTTC

v_call: TRBV6-6
j_call: TRBJ2-2
d_call: NA
clone_size: many
cdr3_aa: CASSRQVGGELFF
cdr3_nt: TGTGCCAGCAGCCGACAGGTTGGCGGGGAGCTGTTTTTT

v_call: TRBV5-1
j_call: TRBJ2-2
d_call: TRBD1
clone_size: NA
cdr3_aa: CASNGQGAFFSGELFF
cdr3_nt: TGCGCCAGCAACGGACAGGGGGCGTTTTTTTCCGGGGAGCTGTTTTTT

v_call: TRBV27
j_call: TRBJ2-3
d_call: TRBD2
clone_size: NA
cdr3_aa: CASSLSGRHDTQYF
cdr3_nt: TGTGCCAGCAGTTTATCCGGGAGGCACGATACGCAGTATTTT

v_call: TRBV6-1
j_call: TRBJ1-2
d_call: NA
clone_size: NA
cdr3_aa: CASLLSSPYGYTF
cdr3_nt: TGTGCCAGCTTATTGTCTAGTCCCTATGGCTACACCTTC

v_call: TRBV30
j_call: TRBJ2-4
d_call: NA
clone_size: few
cdr3_aa: CAWSEGLGAKNIQYF
cdr3_nt: TGTGCCTGGAGTGAAGGGCTAGGAGCCAAAAACATTCAGTACTTC

v_call: TRBV5-1
j_call: TRBJ2-7
d_call: NA
clone_size: NA
cdr3_aa: CASSIQGYEQYF
cdr3_nt: TGCGCCAGCAGCATCCAGGGTTACGAGCAGTACTTC

v_call: TRBV29-1
j_call: TRBJ1-4
d_call: NA
clone_size: NA
cdr3_aa: CSVETQPEKLFF
cdr3_nt: TGCAGCGTTGAAACCCAGCCCGAAAAACTGTTTTTT

v_call: TRBV18
j_call: TRBJ2-1
d_call: NA
clone_size: NA
cdr3_aa: CASSPSRGSSYNEQFF
cdr3_nt: TGTGCCAGCTCACCATCAAGGGGAAGCTCCTACAATGAGCAGTTCTTC

v_call: TRBV11-1
j_call: TRBJ2-7
d_call: NA
clone_size: NA
cdr3_aa: CASSSEQGGSYEQYF
cdr3_nt: TGTGCCAGCAGCTCCGAGCAGGGGGGCTCCTACGAGCAGTACTTC

v_call: TRBV28
j_call: TRBJ1-5
d_call: NA
clone_size: NA
cdr3_aa: CASSLWSGGHQPQHF
cdr3_nt: TGTGCCAGCAGTTTATGGTCCGGGGGCCATCAGCCCCAGCATTTT

v_call: TRBV5-1
j_call: TRBJ1-1
d_call: NA
clone_size: NA
cdr3_aa: CASFQGGGNTEAFF
cdr3_nt: TGCGCCAGCTTTCAAGGGGGAGGGAACACTGAAGCTTTCTTT

v_call: TRBV7-2
j_call: TRBJ2-3
d_call: NA
clone_size: NA
cdr3_aa: CASSLPGALVAYF
cdr3_nt: TGTGCCAGCAGCTTACCCGGGGCACTCGTTGCGTATTTT

v_call: TRBV4-1
j_call: TRBJ2-3
d_call: TRBD2
clone_size: once
cdr3_aa: CASRKLAGGRTDTQYF
cdr3_nt: TGCGCCAGCAGAAAACTAGCGGGGGGGCGGACAGATACGCAGTATTTT

v_call: TRBV5-4
j_call: TRBJ2-7
d_call: TRBD1
clone_size: NA
cdr3_aa: CASSAFGTGNEQYF
cdr3_nt: TGTGCCAGCAGCGCGTTTGGGACAGGCAACGAGCAGTACTTC

v_call: TRBV5-1
j_call: TRBJ1-5
d_call: NA
clone_size: NA
cdr3_aa: CASSLRGEGQPQHF
cdr3_nt: TGCGCCAGCAGCTTGAGGGGGGAAGGTCAGCCCCAGCATTTT

v_call: TRBV7-7
j_call: TRBJ2-3
d_call: TRBD2
clone_size: NA
cdr3_aa: CASSLGTSGSTDTQYF
cdr3_nt: TGTGCCAGCAGCCTTGGGACTAGCGGGAGCACAGATACGCAGTATTTT

v_call: TRBV2
j_call: TRBJ1-2
d_call: NA
clone_size: few
cdr3_aa: CASKDTDNYGYTF
cdr3_nt: TGTGCCAGCAAGGATACCGACAACTATGGCTACACCTTC

v_call: TRBV6-1
j_call: TRBJ1-2
d_call: NA
clone_size: NA
cdr3_aa: CASSENRGRVLGGYTF
cdr3_nt: TGTGCCAGCAGTGAAAATAGGGGCCGAGTCCTTGGTGGCTACACCTTC

v_call: TRBV5-1
j_call: TRBJ1-4
d_call: TRBD1
clone_size: NA
cdr3_aa: CASSPVTGGDEKLFF
cdr3_nt: TGCGCCAGCAGCCCAGTGACAGGGGGAGATGAAAAACTGTTTTTT

v_call: TRBV5-1
j_call: TRBJ1-4
d_call: NA
clone_size: NA
cdr3_aa: CASSLIAATNEKLFF
cdr3_nt: TGCGCCAGCAGCTTGATCGCGGCAACTAATGAAAAACTGTTTTTT

v_call: TRBV7-8
j_call: TRBJ1-4
d_call: TRBD1
clone_size: NA
cdr3_aa: CASSFQGGGEKLFF
cdr3_nt: TGTGCCAGCAGCTTTCAGGGGGGAGGTGAAAAACTGTTTTTT

v_call: TRBV2
j_call: TRBJ2-1
d_call: NA
clone_size: NA
cdr3_aa: CASRIMEQQFF
cdr3_nt: TGTGCCAGCAGAATAATGGAACAGCAGTTCTTC

v_call: TRBV14
j_call: TRBJ1-2
d_call: NA
clone_size: NA
cdr3_aa: CASSYARGGYTF
cdr3_nt: TGTGCCAGCAGTTATGCTCGGGGTGGCTACACCTTC

v_call: TRBV6-5
j_call: TRBJ2-7
d_call: NA
clone_size: NA
cdr3_aa: CASSLGISSYEQYF
cdr3_nt: TGTGCCAGCAGTTTAGGGATATCCTCCTACGAGCAGTACTTC

v_call: TRBV5-4
j_call: TRBJ1-1
d_call: NA
clone_size: NA
cdr3_aa: CASSAGPDELAFF
cdr3_nt: TGTGCCAGCAGCGCAGGCCCTGACGAGCTCGCTTTCTTT

v_call: TRBV2
j_call: TRBJ2-1
d_call: NA
clone_size: NA
cdr3_aa: CASSRDVNNEQFF
cdr3_nt: TGTGCCAGCAGTAGGGACGTAAACAATGAGCAGTTCTTC

v_call: TRBV5-1
j_call: TRBJ2-3
d_call: TRBD2
clone_size: few
cdr3_aa: CASSLAGLLAGGTDTQYF
cdr3_nt: TGCGCCAGCAGCTTGGCCGGACTACTCGCGGGAGGCACAGATACGCAGTATTTT